Below are 31 T cell receptor beta chains sequenced from a single sample in a study of siplizumab effects on memory and regulatory T cells. Method: immunoSEQ multiplex PCR; TCRdb's copy keeps in-frame clones and lacks some. This table holds approximately 68,000 clones, about 90% found once. The source material was CD8+ T cells sorted from blood. These receptors were collected from a human donor in good health.

This chain joins TRBV7-9 and TRBJ2-7; D may be TRBD2 (6 bases). In germline, CDR1 is SEHNR, CDR2 FQNEAQ (reference sequence). V was clipped by 1 base and J by 1 base, with 14 bases between them. This CDR3 has 16 residues. This CDR3 is CASSLVMGTLSYEQYF. The DNA for the CDR3 is TGTGCCAGCAGCTTAGTTATGGGGACTCTGTCCTACGAGCAGTACTTC. Filled out from reference TRBV7-9 and TRBJ2-7, the complete variable domain reads DTGVSQNPRHKITKRGQNVTFRCDPISEHNRLYWYRQTLGQGPEFLTYFQNEAQLEKSRLLSDRFSAERPKGSFSTLEIQRTEQGDSAMYLCASSLVMGTLSYEQYFGPGTRLTVT.

The chain uses TRBV11-2 and TRBJ2-3; the match to TRBD2 covers 13 bases. V was pared by 3 bases and J by 3 bases, with 0 bases of the junction left unmatched. Germline loops: CDR1 SGHAT, CDR2 FQNNGV. The CDR3 totals 15 residues. DNA of the CDR3: TGTGCCAGCAGCTTGACTAGCGGGGGGACAGATACGCAGTATTTT. It codes for CASSLTSGGTDTQYF.

The table lists this clone with a count of one. This chain joins TRBV4-1 and TRBJ1-1, with D possibly being TRBD1 (6 bases). The CDR3 spans 14 residues. Germline values: CDR1 MGHRA, CDR2 YSYEKL. V dropped 4 bases and J dropped 1 base, with 10 bases sitting between them. CDR3 region: CASSLWTANTEAFF. The CDR3 DNA sequence: TGCGCCAGCAGCCTCTGGACAGCGAACACTGAAGCTTTCTTT.

The count of this clone is one. The chain uses TRBV14 and TRBJ2-1; the D gene is possibly TRBD2 (6 bases). The CDR3 totals 16 residues. The germline gives CDR1 SGHDN, CDR2 FVKESK. The V and J ends lost 1 base and 0 bases respectively, with 10 bases between them. CDR3 DNA: TGTGCCAGCAGCCAAGCTAGCGCTTTCTCCTACAATGAGCAGTTCTTC. Its protein is CASSQASAFSYNEQFF.

The rearrangement joins TRBV19 to TRBJ2-7; 9 nucleotides agree with TRBD1. The CDR3 has 15 residues. V trimming: 5 bases; J trimming: 2 bases; junction bases outside the gene matches: 7. From germline, CDR1 is LNHDA and CDR2 SQIVND (reference sequence). The CDR3 region has the DNA TGTGCCAGTAGTCCGTGGACAGGGGCGACCTACGAGCAGTACTTC. Translated, it gives CASSPWTGATYEQYF.

This chain links TRBV27 with TRBJ2-7; the D gene is possibly TRBD1 (5 bases). Germline V gene lookup returns CDR1 MNHEY and CDR2 SMNVEV (reference sequence). Deletions cut 4 bases from V and 6 bases from J, with 13 bases between. The CDR3 length is 13 residues. CDR3 DNA: TGTGCCAGCAGTTGGGGCACCGTAAGCGAGCAGTACTTC. Protein: CASSWGTVSEQYF.

DNA of the CDR3: TGTGCCAGCAGCTGGGTCCAGGGGATAACGGAAAAACTGTTTTTT. It codes for CASSWVQGITEKLFF. The chain combines TRBV7-9 with TRBJ1-4, with D perhaps TRBD1 (6 bases). Trimming took 4 bases from V and 8 from J, leaving 17 bases between them. CDR3 length: 15 amino acids. Germline V CDR1 and CDR2: SEHNR, FQNEAQ (reference sequence).

The rearrangement joins TRBV12-5 to TRBJ2-5; 8 positions agree with TRBD2. Germline CDR1 is LGHNT and CDR2 is FRNRAP. There are 16 residues in the CDR3. J lost 4 bases, V lost 5 bases, and 12 bases had no gene match. In DNA, the CDR3 is TGTGCTAGTGGTCCACTAGCGGCATCTAGTTTAGAGACCCAGTACTTC. Its translation is CASGPLAASSLETQYF.

This sequence joins TRBV28 and TRBJ2-5; 8 positions match TRBD2. Germline V CDR1 and CDR2: MDHEN, SYDVKM. The CDR3 sequence is 15 residues long. The J segment lost 2 bases and the V segment lost 4 bases, leaving 6 bases of the junction unmatched. CDR3 sequence (DNA): TGTGCCAGCAGTTCTCGTACTAGCGGACAAGAGACCCAGTACTTC. This sequence encodes CASSSRTSGQETQYF.

The chain has TRBV19 and TRBJ2-1; D possibly corresponds to TRBD2 (7 bases). The CDR3 sequence is 16 residues long. Trimming removed 5 bases at V and 3 bases at J, with 17 bases between. Germline CDR1 LNHDA, CDR2 SQIVND (reference sequence). CDR3 DNA: TGTGCCAGTAGTCCCGGGGGGCTAGCGATCTACAATGAGCAGTTCTTC. This codes for CASSPGGLAIYNEQFF.

The gene calls are TRBV4-1 and TRBJ2-7, with TRBD1 identical over 8 bases. The CDR3 is 14 residues long. Looked up from germline, CDR1 is MGHRA and CDR2 is YSYEKL. V gave up 2 bases and J gave up 2 bases; unmatched junction bases: 2. In DNA, the CDR3 is TGCGCCAGCAGCCAAAACAGGGGGGCCTACGAGCAGTACTTC. It specifies CASSQNRGAYEQYF.

The sample holds a few counts of this clone. The rearrangement uses TRBV7-9 and TRBJ2-7, with D possibly being TRBD1 (6 bases). This CDR3 has 15 amino acids. V lost 6 bases and J lost 2, with 17 bases in between. The germline V gene has CDR1 SEHNR and CDR2 FQNEAQ (reference sequence). CDR3 nucleotide sequence: TGTGCCAGCAGTTCAAGGGCCCAGGGGACCTACGAGCAGTACTTC. Translating it yields CASSSRAQGTYEQYF.

The CDR3 protein is CASSRTTSNLGGNEQFF. CDR3 bases: TGTGCCAGCTCACGCACCACGTCCAACCTAGGGGGCAATGAGCAGTTCTTC. This chain uses TRBV18 with TRBJ2-1; D perhaps matches TRBD1 (6 bases). The V end lost 4 bases, the J end lost 6 bases, and 22 bases lay between the germline ends. The germline CDR1 and CDR2 sequences are KGHSH and LQKENI. The length of the CDR3 is 17 residues.

DNA for the CDR3: TGTGCCATCAGACCCGGGGCCAACGTCCTGACTTTC. The encoded protein is CAIRPGANVLTF. V gene TRBV10-3 combines with J gene TRBJ2-6; D call uncertain. Trimming pared 6 bases from V and 4 bases from J, leaving 4 bases between. Germline V lookup: CDR1 ENHRY, CDR2 SYGVKD. CDR3 length: 12 amino acids.

The chain couples TRBV29-1 to TRBJ2-7; no firm D call. The CDR3 is 14 amino acids. The germline gives CDR1 SQVTM, CDR2 ANQGSEA. The ends were cut back, 7 bases at V and 1 base at J, with 17 bases in the middle. CDR3 in amino acids: CSAVSGRGSYEQYF. DNA for the CDR3: TGCAGCGCCGTGTCGGGCAGAGGTTCCTACGAGCAGTACTTC.

V is TRBV19 and J is TRBJ2-1; TRBD2 matches at 7 bases. CDR1 is LNHDA, CDR2 SQIVND, per germline (reference sequence). The CDR3 runs 16 residues. The J segment lost 1 base and the V segment lost 3 bases, leaving 6 bases of the junction unmatched. CDR3 in DNA: TGTGCCAGTAGTATTTGGGGGGGATCTTCCTACAATGAGCAGTTCTTC. Its protein product is CASSIWGGSSYNEQFF.

This clone was observed a single time. CDR3 in DNA: TGTGCCACCAGCAGAGATTTCCCGGACAGGGGGTTTAATTACGAGCAGTACTTC. Protein: CATSRDFPDRGFNYEQYF. The V and J genes are TRBV15 and TRBJ2-7; 10 nucleotides line up with TRBD1. With V trimmed by 0 bases and J by 4 bases, 12 bases remained unmatched. Germline CDR1 is LNHNV and CDR2 is YYDKDF (reference sequence). This CDR3 has 18 residues.

The chain is built from TRBV5-1 and TRBJ2-7; maybe TRBD1 (5 bases). The V gene's germline CDR1 is SGHRS and CDR2 YFSETQ. The CDR3 loop spans 14 amino acids. The V end lost 2 bases, the J end lost 4 bases, and 13 bases lay between the germline ends. CDR3 residues: CASSLDLTAYEQYF. Here the CDR3 DNA reads TGCGCCAGCAGCTTAGATTTGACAGCTTACGAGCAGTACTTC.

The V and J genes are TRBV27 and TRBJ2-1; D not resolved. CDR3 size: 16 residues. Germline CDR1 MNHEY, CDR2 SMNVEV (reference sequence). Trimming shortened V by 3 bases and J by 10 bases, and 22 bases separated the two germline ends. The CDR3 region is CASSLLNSHPLGEQFF. Written as DNA, the CDR3 is TGTGCCAGCAGTTTGCTTAATTCCCACCCGCTGGGGGAGCAGTTCTTC.

The rearrangement links TRBV9 to TRBJ2-1; 8 bases map to TRBD1. Trimming cost V 0 bases and J 2 bases; bases outside gene matches: 1. The CDR3 consists of 15 residues. The V gene's germline CDR1 is SGDLS and CDR2 YYNGEE. The CDR3 reads CASSVGDRTYNEQFF. The CDR3 DNA is TGTGCCAGCAGCGTAGGGGACAGGACCTACAATGAGCAGTTCTTC.

The chain carries TRBV11-2 and TRBJ1-6; TRBD1 matches at 8 bases. The J segment lost 2 bases and the V segment lost 4 bases, leaving 7 bases of the junction unmatched. Germline CDR1 and CDR2: SGHAT and FQNNGV. The CDR3 spans 17 residues. The CDR3 spells CASSYRQGYAYNSPLHF. CDR3 nucleotide sequence: TGTGCCAGCAGCTACCGACAGGGGTACGCCTATAATTCACCCCTCCACTTT. Full variable domain (missing parts from reference TRBV11-2 and TRBJ1-6): EAGVAQSPRYKIIEKRQSVAFWCNPISGHATLYWYQQILGQGPKLLIQFQNNGVVDDSQLPKDRFSAERLKGVDSTLKIQPAKLEDSAVYLCASSYRQGYAYNSPLHFGNGTRLTVT.

A remark on this clone: The same CDR3 also results from other DNA sequences found in this sample. V gene TRBV27 combines with J gene TRBJ2-1; D could derive from TRBD1 or TRBD2 (5 bases each). V lost 1 base and J lost 8, with 6 bases in between. Germline CDR1 reads MNHEY; CDR2 reads SMNVEV (reference sequence). The CDR3 covers 12 residues. In DNA, the CDR3 is TGTGCCAGCAGTTTATTGGGGGATGAGCAGTTCTTC. This sequence encodes CASSLLGDEQFF.

For this clone: At one boundary the junction diverges from the germline segment, which might be a read error. The DNA of the CDR3 is TGTGCCTGGACCGCTGTAGATTCACCCCCCCACTTT. Translated, it gives CAWTAVDSPPHF. The chain recombines TRBV30 with TRBJ1-6; D is uncertain. The CDR3 sequence is 12 residues long. Germline values: CDR1 GTSNPN, CDR2 SVGIG (reference sequence). The variable domain in full, with the rest retrieved from reference TRBV30 and TRBJ1-6, is SQTIHQWPATLVQPVGSPLSLECTVEGTSNPNLYWYRQAAGRGLQLLFYSVGIGQISSEVPQNLSASRPQDRQFILSSKKLLLSDSGFYLCAWTAVDSPPHFGNGTRLTVT.

This chain joins TRBV6-1 and TRBJ2-7; TRBD1 matches 10 bases. The CDR3 is made up of 14 amino acids. V shed 6 bases, J shed 5 bases, and the junction held 7 bases outside the gene matches. The germline CDR1 and CDR2 sequences are MNHNS and SASEGT. The DNA of the CDR3 is TGTGCCAGCAGGACGAGACAGGGGGCTAACGAGCAGTACTTC. Residues: CASRTRQGANEQYF.

The rearrangement uses TRBV14 and TRBJ2-7; D gene ambiguous. Germline V lookup: CDR1 SGHDN, CDR2 FVKESK. The CDR3 covers 14 residues. V was clipped by 4 bases and J by 0 bases, with 10 bases between them. The CDR3 here is CASSPDAYSYEQYF. The CDR3 nucleotides are TGTGCCAGCAGCCCGGACGCGTACTCCTACGAGCAGTACTTC. The full variable domain, in which reference TRBV14 and TRBJ2-7 provide the parts outside the CDR3, is EAGVTQFPSHSVIEKGQTVTLRCDPISGHDNLYWYRRVMGKEIKFLLHFVKESKQDESGMPNNRFLAERTGGTYSTLKVQPAELEDSGVYFCASSPDAYSYEQYFGPGTRLTVT.

The chain couples TRBV9 to TRBJ2-2; 8 nucleotides agree with TRBD1. Germline trimming cut 2 bases from V and 0 bases from J; bases unmatched to any gene: 0. The CDR3 extends over 15 amino acids. Germline lookup yields CDR1 SGDLS and CDR2 YYNGEE. The DNA for the CDR3 is TGTGCCAGCAGCGTGGACAGGGCGAACACCGGGGAGCTGTTTTTT. Translation: CASSVDRANTGELFF.

The CDR3 spells CASRGGVYGYTF. CDR3 DNA: TGTGCCAGCAGGGGGGGAGTGTATGGCTACACCTTC. The chain couples TRBV6-1 to TRBJ1-2; D possibly corresponds to TRBD1 (5 bases). The germline gives CDR1 MNHNS, CDR2 SASEGT. CDR3 length equals 12 residues. Trimming cost V 6 bases and J 5 bases, with 10 bases left between them.

This clone was detected only a few times. V usage is TRBV5-6 and J usage is TRBJ1-5; weak D call: TRBD1 (5 bases). The ends were cut back, 4 bases at V and 5 bases at J, with 13 bases in the middle. Germline V lookup: CDR1 SGHDT, CDR2 YYEEEE. CDR3 length equals 14 residues. The DNA for the CDR3 is TGTGCCAGCAGCCCAGGGAATGGAGATCAGCCCCAGCATTTT. Translated, it gives CASSPGNGDQPQHF.

This clone was counted ten times or more. V gene TRBV5-6 combines with J gene TRBJ2-7; D might be TRBD2 (6 bases). Per germline, CDR1 SGHDT and CDR2 YYEEEE. CDR3 length equals 15 residues. Trimming stripped 2 bases from V and 0 bases from J, with 12 bases between. CDR3 sequence (DNA): TGTGCCAGCAGCTTTGTCCAGGGACTCTCCTACGAGCAGTACTTC. Translated: CASSFVQGLSYEQYF.

The chain is built from TRBV5-1 and TRBJ2-7; D uncertain. The CDR3 loop spans 13 amino acids. Trimming left V 4 bases short and J 7 bases short, with 15 bases between. Germline CDR1 and CDR2: SGHRS and YFSETQ. The CDR3 here is CASSPDPSREQYF. The CDR3 DNA reads TGCGCCAGCAGCCCTGACCCCTCTAGGGAGCAGTACTTC. Together with reference TRBV5-1 and TRBJ2-7, the CDR3 gives the full variable domain: KAGVTQTPRYLIKTRGQQVTLSCSPISGHRSVSWYQQTPGQGLQFLFEYFSETQRNKGNFPGRFSGRQFSNSRSEMNVSTLELGDSALYLCASSPDPSREQYFGPGTRLTVT.

The genes are TRBV5-4 and TRBJ2-7, with D hard to call. This CDR3 has 13 residues. Trimming shortened V by 0 bases and J by 6 bases, and 10 bases separated the two germline ends. Germline values: CDR1 SGHNT, CDR2 YYREEE (reference sequence). Here the CDR3 DNA reads TGTGCCAGCAGCTTGGACTTGTTTCCCGAGCAGTACTTC. Translation gives CASSLDLFPEQYF.